The rows below give T cell receptor beta chains drawn from one sample of a study of T-cell reconstitution after alpha-beta-depleted transplantation in children. TCRdb ran MiXCR on the PCR reads and lists one entry per CDR3 protein. This table holds roughly 570,000 distinct CDR3 sequences, 25% to 30% found once. The starting material was PBMCs, obtained before TCRalphabeta/CD19-depleted stem cell transplant. All receptors derive from a boy in the first two years of life with Wiskott-Aldrich syndrome, due to receive a stem cell transplant. The CDR3 runs from the conserved cysteine through the conserved F or W. The order of the fields is clone size, V gene, D gene, J gene, CDR3 DNA, CDR3 protein. The D gene is left open where the match is weak. Where a row states a size, it is once, few, many or the class of an expanded clone; other rows omit it.

>few|TRBV7-2|NA|TRBJ2-5
TGTGCCAGCAGCTTTTTATCGTTGGAGACCCAGTACTTC
CASSFLSLETQYF
>NA|TRBV12-3/TRBV12-4|NA|TRBJ2-3
TGTGCCAGCAGTTTAGCGGGAGCTTTTGCAGATACGCAGTATTTT
CASSLAGAFADTQYF
>NA|TRBV7-8|NA|TRBJ2-3
TGTGCCAGCAGCTTAAAACGGTCATGGGAGGGGGTAGATACGCAGTATTTT
CASSLKRSWEGVDTQYF
>NA|TRBV13|TRBD2|TRBJ2-5
TGTGCCAGCAGCCGAGCAGGGTGGACTAGTGCAGAGACCCAGTACTTC
CASSRAGWTSAETQYF
>few|TRBV20-1|TRBD2|TRBJ2-3
TGCAGTGCTCGCCCCAGCGGGAGGGTAGATACGCAGTATTTT
CSARPSGRVDTQYF
>few|TRBV29-1|NA|TRBJ1-1
TGCAGGGCAGGCAGGGATGAAGCTTTCTTT
CRAGRDEAFF
>NA|TRBV20-1|NA|TRBJ1-3
TGCAGTGCTCTGGACCGAAACACCATATATTTT
CSALDRNTIYF
>once|TRBV29-1|NA|TRBJ1-2
TGCAGCGTTCGGCTGTTAGCCTTAGATGGCTACACCTTC
CSVRLLALDGYTF
>few|TRBV14|NA|TRBJ2-1
TGTGCCAGCAGCCAAGATAACAGGGTATCGGAGGAGCAGTTCTTC
CASSQDNRVSEEQFF
>NA|TRBV11-2|NA|TRBJ1-6
TGTGCCAGCAGCTTAGGGGCTTCACCCCTCCACTTT
CASSLGASPLHF
>few|TRBV7-8|NA|TRBJ2-5
TGTGCCAGCAGCCCAGGGTTTCTCGGGTTGCAAGAGACCCAGTACTTC
CASSPGFLGLQETQYF
>few|TRBV5-6|TRBD2|TRBJ2-7
TGTGCCAGCAGCGTTCTGACTAGCGGGAGACGCTACGAGCAGTACTTC
CASSVLTSGRRYEQYF
>NA|TRBV15|NA|TRBJ2-3
TGTGCCACCAGCACGACAGATACGCAGTATTTT
CATSTTDTQYF
>once|TRBV5-1|NA|TRBJ1-2
TGCGCCAACAGCGCGGGACCTTATGGCTACACCTTC
CANSAGPYGYTF
>NA|TRBV5-1|NA|TRBJ2-7
TGCGCCAGCAGCTTGGTAGGGACAAAAATCGGCGACCAGTACTTC
CASSLVGTKIGDQYF
>NA|TRBV7-9|NA|TRBJ2-3
TGTGCCAGCAGTGGACCCGGCCCAGATACGCAGTATTTT
CASSGPGPDTQYF
>NA|TRBV29-1|NA|TRBJ2-1
TGCAGCGTTGTCATCGCAGCCAATGAGCAGTTCTTC
CSVVIAANEQFF